Detailed here is one T cell receptor beta chain. The antigen remains unidentified. The sample belongs to a study of a mutant IDH1 vaccine in newly diagnosed glioma. The overall study: Patients in the study were vaccinated eight times, receiving shots in weeks 1, 3, 5, 7, 11, 15, 19 and 23. Vaccine dosing followed radiotherapy by 4-6 weeks, or accompanied temozolomide cycles.

Time point of the sample: week 11, during vaccination. Vaccinated patients received 300 ug of mutant IDH1 20-mer peptide per dose, with topical imiquimod. Each donor presented with a new WHO grade 3 or 4 astrocytoma that tested IDH1-mutant and showed ATRX loss. V trimming: 7 bases; J trimming: 5 bases; junction bases outside the gene matches: 8. Germline CDR1 SQVTM, CDR2 ANQGSEA. The CDR3 contains 13 residues. TCRdb's table, derived via immunoSEQ multiplex PCR, lists solely in-frame clones and lacks some. The repertoire has fewer than 70,000 clones, 84% of them found once; the top ten carry 3.6%. The source was PBMCs, collected from a glioma patient whose treatment included an IDH1 peptide vaccine. The rearrangement uses TRBV29-1 and TRBJ2-7, with TRBD1 matching 10 bases. This TCR was sampled from a man in his thirties or forties with glioma. Here the CDR3 reads CSALTGGRNEQYF. As DNA, the CDR3 is TGCAGCGCCTTGACAGGGGGCCGGAACGAGCAGTACTTC.